The 10 T cell receptor beta chains below all came from one sample that was sequenced in a study of cytomegalovirus exposure and HLA in healthy donors. The method was immunoSEQ multiplex PCR; TCRdb's version includes in-frame clones alone and lacks a portion of them. The sample yields about 120,000 clones, approximately 88% seen once. The sample consisted of PBMCs. These receptors originate from a woman between 18 and 29 years old in good health and CMV-seropositive.

The chain is built from TRBV4-3 and TRBJ2-3; 7 bases fit TRBD2. This CDR3 is built from 15 residues. CDR1 and CDR2 (germline): LGHNA, YSLEER. V lost 6 bases and J lost 1; bases outside the gene matches: 7. Written as DNA, the CDR3 is TGCGCCAGCAGACGTACCGCGGGGGGCACAGATACGCAGTATTTT. This translates into CASRRTAGGTDTQYF.

There are a few counts of this clone. V gene TRBV30 combines with J gene TRBJ1-2; a weak D match, TRBD1 (6 bases). V lost 3 bases and J lost 8, with 16 bases in between. Germline CDR1 and CDR2: GTSNPN and SVGIG (reference sequence). This CDR3 region has 13 residues. The CDR3: CAWREVGGEGYTF. As DNA, the CDR3 is TGTGCCTGGAGGGAAGTTGGGGGCGAAGGCTACACCTTC.

The rearrangement joins TRBV19 to TRBJ1-5, with D uncertain. With 7 bases removed from V and 2 bases from J, the gap between germline ends came to 9 bases. The CDR3 sequence is 13 residues long. The V gene's germline CDR1 is LNHDA and CDR2 SQIVND (reference sequence). CDR3 loop: CASTREGNQPQHF. In DNA, the CDR3 is TGTGCCAGTACGCGGGAGGGCAATCAGCCCCAGCATTTT.

The chain has TRBV11-2 and TRBJ2-2, with D possibly matching TRBD2 (6 bases). CDR1 and CDR2 (germline): SGHAT, FQNNGV. Trimming took off 5 bases at V and 4 bases at J, with 20 bases between the two ends. The CDR3 has 17 amino acids. CDR3 in DNA: TGTGCCAGCAGCAGATTAGAGTCGGGGGTGGGCACCGGGGAGCTGTTTTTT. Its translation: CASSRLESGVGTGELFF. Using reference TRBV11-2 and TRBJ2-2 for the parts outside the CDR3, the full variable domain is EAGVAQSPRYKIIEKRQSVAFWCNPISGHATLYWYQQILGQGPKLLIQFQNNGVVDDSQLPKDRFSAERLKGVDSTLKIQPAKLEDSAVYLCASSRLESGVGTGELFFGEGSRLTVL.

The rearrangement links TRBV30 to TRBJ2-1; D is undetermined. The CDR3 is made up of 13 amino acids. Germline loops: CDR1 GTSNPN, CDR2 SVGIG (reference sequence). V was clipped by 0 bases and J by 2 bases, with 5 bases between them. CDR3 sequence: CAWSVSPYNEQFF. The CDR3 nucleotides are TGTGCCTGGAGTGTAAGCCCCTACAATGAGCAGTTCTTC.

J is TRBJ2-5 and V is TRBV19; 9 bases match TRBD2. Germline trimming cut 4 bases from V and 5 bases from J; bases unmatched to any gene: 8. Germline V gives CDR1 LNHDA, CDR2 SQIVND (reference sequence). The CDR3 extends over 15 amino acids. The CDR3 sequence: CASSKWFSGGETQYF. Written as DNA, the CDR3 is TGTGCCAGTAGTAAGTGGTTCAGCGGGGGGGAGACCCAGTACTTC.

The V and J genes are TRBV27 and TRBJ1-5; D call uncertain. CDR1 and CDR2 (germline): MNHEY, SMNVEV (reference sequence). The V gene lost 8 bases and the J gene lost 0 bases, with 14 bases spanning the gap. There are 15 residues in the CDR3. CDR3 coding DNA: TGTGCCAGCCGACTGAGGGCAGATAGCAATCAGCCCCAGCATTTT. Its protein product is CASRLRADSNQPQHF.

This sequence joins TRBV4-1 and TRBJ2-5, with TRBD2 matching 12 bases. The V segment lost 0 bases and the J segment 4 bases; nucleotides outside the gene matches: 3. CDR1 MGHRA and CDR2 YSYEKL come from the germline V gene. The CDR3 loop spans 16 amino acids. CDR3 DNA sequence: TGCGCCAGCAGCCAAGAGCTGGGACTAGCGGGAGAGACCCAGTACTTC. Amino acid sequence: CASSQELGLAGETQYF.

The V call is TRBV5-1, the J call TRBJ1-1; D ambiguous. The germline V gene has CDR1 SGHRS and CDR2 YFSETQ. The CDR3 is made up of 13 amino acids. V was cut by 4 bases and J by 1 base, with 8 bases left in between. CDR3 amino acids: CASSTSQNTEAFF. CDR3 nucleotides: TGCGCCAGCAGCACCAGTCAGAACACTGAAGCTTTCTTT.

This clone was picked up one time. This sequence joins TRBV27 and TRBJ2-3, with 8 bases matching TRBD2. The CDR3 consists of 15 residues. V gave up 6 bases and J gave up 6 bases; unmatched junction bases: 11. In germline, CDR1 is MNHEY, CDR2 SMNVEV (reference sequence). The DNA of the CDR3 is TGTGCCAGCAGCCCCGGGGTGCGGGGGGCTGATACGCAGTATTTT. Translating gives CASSPGVRGADTQYF.